This T cell receptor (beta chain) is drawn from a study of Ad26.COV2.S vaccination and SARS-CoV-2 variants. Clones were read by immunoSEQ multiplex PCR, and TCRdb kept only the in-frame ones, dropping some. The table shows roughly 320,000 clones, with about 82% occurring only once. Treatment in this sample: some 19 received Ad26.COV2.S at low or high dose, single or two shots; about 5 received placebo; per-sample allocation not given. Samples were taken on day 63 after the first vaccine or placebo injection. Cohort 1b enrolled adults aged 18-55 years in Boston. This CDR3 is 15 amino acids long. Germline-derived CDR1 and CDR2 are MRHNA and SNTAGT. Trimming removed 6 bases from V and 2 bases from J; junction bases left unmatched: 6.

The source is a person aged 18 to 59 who received the Ad26.COV2.S COVID-19 vaccine or a placebo. This chain links TRBV6-4 with TRBJ2-3; TRBD2 matches 9 bases. Material: peripheral blood, obtained in a trial of Ad26.COV2.S vaccine versus placebo. The DNA of the CDR3 is TGTGCCAGCAGCCAACTAGCGGGCCTCACAGATACGCAGTATTTT. Amino acid sequence: CASSQLAGLTDTQYF.